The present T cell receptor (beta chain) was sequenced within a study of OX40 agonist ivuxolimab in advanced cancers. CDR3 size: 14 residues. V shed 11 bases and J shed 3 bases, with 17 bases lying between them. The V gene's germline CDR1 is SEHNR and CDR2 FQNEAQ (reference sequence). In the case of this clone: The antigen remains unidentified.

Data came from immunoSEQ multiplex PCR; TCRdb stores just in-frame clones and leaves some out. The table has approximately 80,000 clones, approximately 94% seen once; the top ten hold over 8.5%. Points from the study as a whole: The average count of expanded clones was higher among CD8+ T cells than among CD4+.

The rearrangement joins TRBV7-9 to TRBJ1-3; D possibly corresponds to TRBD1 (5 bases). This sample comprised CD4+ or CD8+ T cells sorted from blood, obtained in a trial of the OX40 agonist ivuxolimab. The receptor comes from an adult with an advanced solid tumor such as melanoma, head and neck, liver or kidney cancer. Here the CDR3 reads CAGLPGANGNTIYF. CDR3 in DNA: TGTGCCGGCCTCCCCGGGGCTAATGGAAACACCATATATTTT.